This T cell receptor beta chain was recovered during a study of shared clonotypes between healthy human individuals. Study as a whole: The donor pool was made up of two women and three men aged 18 to 49.

CD45RO-negative cells were positively selected for CCR7, leaving out terminally differentiated effector memory CD45RA+ cells. Donors were healthy HIV-negative adults without recent acute infections or vaccinations. This clone was seen just once. Its matching antigen is unknown. Study-level findings and limits: Represented diversity, genetic and exposure-history alike, was limited by few donors.

This table comes from immunoSEQ multiplex PCR, and its TCRdb copy is limited to in-frame clones, with some not included. The table shows some 1,900,000 clones, with about 95% occurring only once. Germline-derived CDR1 and CDR2 are SGHTA and FQGTGA. V was trimmed by 0 bases and J by 4 bases, leaving 12 bases between them. The CDR3 spans 15 residues. The sequence derives from a man younger than 35 in good health. The V call is TRBV7-3, the J call TRBJ2-5, with D maybe TRBD2 (7 bases). Sequencing was done on a sample of naive CD8+ T cells sorted from blood. The DNA for the CDR3 is TGTGCCAGCAGCTTAACCGGGGGGCCGCCAGAGACCCAGTACTTC. Its translation: CASSLTGGPPETQYF.